The 20 T cell receptor beta chains given below trace back to one sample, sequenced in a study of blood T cells in healthy people across ages. The use of a sample-barcoded 5' primer and a J-beta primer mix characterized a second PCR of roughly 6 to 11 cycles. TCRdb recomputed calls from the 5' RACE reads with MiXCR, one row per CDR3 protein. The sample has about 1,600,000 distinct CDR3 sequences; around 42% are singletons. Sequences were obtained from blood. The receptors originated from a young woman in good health.

Only one count was recorded for this clonotype. This chain links TRBV20-1 with TRBJ2-1, with 8 bases identical to TRBD2. CDR1 is DFQATT, CDR2 SNEGSKA, per germline (reference sequence). The CDR3 length is 14 residues. J gave up 8 bases and V 6 bases, and 12 bases lay outside the gene matches. The CDR3 region is CSAPGRGVKDEQFF. CDR3 nucleotide sequence: TGCAGTGCCCCCGGGCGGGGGGTGAAGGATGAGCAGTTCTTC.

There are many counts of this clonotype. The rearrangement links TRBV4-2 to TRBJ1-6; D uncertain. Germline assignment: CDR1 LGHNA and CDR2 YNFKEQ. The CDR3 has 14 amino acids. With 1 base removed from V and 6 bases from J, the gap between germline ends came to 7 bases. CDR3 DNA sequence: TGTGCCAGCAGCCAAGCTTTGGGTAATTCACCCCTCCACTTT. Its protein is CASSQALGNSPLHF.

In this sample, this clonotype turned up a few times. The chain has TRBV5-1 and TRBJ1-2; D possibly corresponds to TRBD1 (6 bases). The CDR3 consists of 14 residues. Deletions cut 3 bases from V and 4 bases from J, with 13 bases between. The V gene's germline CDR1 is SGHRS and CDR2 YFSETQ. The CDR3 bases are TGCGCCAGCAGCTCAAACGGACAGCCCTATGGCTACACCTTC. It yields the protein CASSSNGQPYGYTF.

The CDR3 here is CASSLLAGGIDTQYF. DNA of the CDR3: TGTGCCAGCAGCCTACTAGCGGGAGGGATAGATACGCAGTATTTT. This chain connects TRBV6-4 to TRBJ2-3; 13 nucleotides agree with TRBD2. The germline CDR1 and CDR2 sequences are MRHNA and SNTAGT. V lost 6 bases and J lost 5; bases outside the gene matches: 5. CDR3 length equals 15 residues.

This clonotype was counted a few times. The chain combines TRBV4-1 with TRBJ2-1, with 10 bases aligning to TRBD2. The CDR3 length is 15 residues. The ends lost 1 base at V and 8 bases at J; junction bases unmatched: 5. CDR1 MGHRA and CDR2 YSYEKL come from the germline V gene. The CDR3 region is CASSQVPSGGDEQFF. CDR3 in DNA: TGCGCCAGCAGCCAAGTGCCTAGCGGGGGCGATGAGCAGTTCTTC.

V usage is TRBV12-3 or TRBV12-4 and J usage is TRBJ1-1, with 10 positions matching TRBD1. This CDR3 contains 14 residues. Trimming at V came to 7 bases and at J to 3 bases, leaving 5 bases not matched to a gene. Here the CDR3 reads CASTPGQGYTEAFF. The CDR3 coding sequence is TGTGCCAGCACCCCGGGACAGGGGTACACTGAAGCTTTCTTT.

The J gene is TRBJ2-3, the V gene TRBV2; D not resolved. Germline loops: CDR1 SNHLY, CDR2 FYNNEI. This CDR3 contains 13 residues. The germline V and J ends were trimmed by 4 bases and 5 bases, with 10 bases remaining between them. The CDR3 is CASSVDRQDTQYF. Here the CDR3 DNA reads TGTGCCAGCAGTGTGGATCGGCAAGATACGCAGTATTTT.

This clonotype has a handful of counts. V gene TRBV2 combines with J gene TRBJ1-2; weak D call: TRBD1 (6 bases). The V end lost 1 base, the J end lost 6 bases, and 15 bases lay between the germline ends. The CDR3 length is 15 residues. CDR1 and CDR2 (germline): SNHLY, FYNNEI. Here the CDR3 reads CASSEERQEPNGYTF. The CDR3 nucleotides are TGTGCCAGCAGTGAAGAAAGACAGGAGCCGAATGGCTACACCTTC.

A remark on this clonotype: A much larger clonotype is one base distant, so this may be a read error. The chain carries TRBV7-2 and TRBJ2-1; TRBD1 agrees at 10 bases. CDR1 and CDR2 (germline): SGHTA, FQGNSA. This CDR3 is 15 amino acids long. Trimming cost V 9 bases and J 2 bases; bases outside gene matches: 7. CDR3 region: CARSLTGGAYNEQFF. As DNA, the CDR3 is TGTGCCAGAAGCCTGACAGGGGGCGCCTACAATGAGCAGTTCTTC.

The genes are TRBV5-1 and TRBJ2-5; 10 bases are shared with TRBD1. Trimming removed 0 bases from V and 6 bases from J; junction bases left unmatched: 5. The germline CDR1 and CDR2 sequences are SGHRS and YFSETQ. The CDR3 runs 15 residues. CDR3 residues: CASSLVAGQGQTQYF. CDR3 DNA sequence: TGCGCCAGCAGCTTGGTCGCGGGACAGGGGCAGACCCAGTACTTC.

The V gene is TRBV11-1, the J gene TRBJ2-1, with D perhaps assigned TRBD1 or TRBD2 (5 bases each). The CDR3 loop spans 15 amino acids. The V gene's germline CDR1 is SGHAT and CDR2 FQDESV (reference sequence). V was clipped by 1 base and J by 1 base, with 8 bases between them. This CDR3 is CASSLGWGSYNEQFF. The CDR3 DNA sequence: TGTGCCAGCAGCTTAGGATGGGGGTCCTACAATGAGCAGTTCTTC.

The J gene is TRBJ2-7, the V gene TRBV4-1, with D possibly TRBD1 on 6 matching bases. This CDR3 spans 15 amino acids. V gave up 2 bases and J gave up 7 bases, with 18 bases separating them. The germline CDR1 and CDR2 sequences are MGHRA and YSYEKL. The CDR3 sequence: CASSQPQGSYNEQYF. CDR3 coding DNA: TGCGCCAGCAGCCAACCCCAGGGGTCCTACAATGAGCAGTACTTC.

The chain joins TRBV10-3 to TRBJ2-1; 11 bases line up with TRBD2. With V trimmed by 6 bases and J by 8 bases, 3 bases remained unmatched. Germline V gene lookup returns CDR1 ENHRY and CDR2 SYGVKD. The CDR3 is 13 amino acids. The DNA for the CDR3 is TGTGCCATCAGCGGACTAGCGGGCGATGAGCAGTTCTTC. This encodes CAISGLAGDEQFF.

This clonotype was seen a handful of times. The J gene is TRBJ2-7, the V gene TRBV18, with 7 bases identical to TRBD2. V dropped 1 base and J dropped 12; count of bases not matched to a gene: 12. CDR1 and CDR2 from the germline V gene are KGHSH and LQKENI. This CDR3 has 14 amino acids. The DNA of the CDR3 is TGTGCCAGCTCACCACAGGGAGGGTCCGCGATGTTGTACTTC. Protein product: CASSPQGGSAMLYF.

This clonotype turned up a few times. DNA of the CDR3: TGTGCCAGCAGTCACACGGAAGACAGTGTCACTGAAGCTTTCTTT. It translates to CASSHTEDSVTEAFF. V gene TRBV27 combines with J gene TRBJ1-1; the D gene is possibly TRBD1 (5 bases). V lost 5 bases and J lost 4, with 17 bases in between. Per germline, CDR1 MNHEY and CDR2 SMNVEV (reference sequence). The CDR3 is 15 residues long.

The CDR3 nucleotides read TGTGCCAGCAGTTTACTGGCGGGAGTGGTCTACAATGAGCAGTTCTTC. Protein sequence: CASSLLAGVVYNEQFF. The chain has TRBV27 and TRBJ2-1; 7 nucleotides agree with TRBD2. Germline V gene data show CDR1 as MNHEY and CDR2 as SMNVEV (reference sequence). This CDR3 has 16 residues. V shed 2 bases, J shed 3 bases, and the junction held 7 bases outside the gene matches.

This clonotype appeared a single time. V and J are TRBV20-1 and TRBJ2-1, with 10 bases fitting TRBD2. The CDR3 is made up of 19 amino acids. V dropped 6 bases and J dropped 0; count of bases not matched to a gene: 17. CDR1 DFQATT and CDR2 SNEGSKA come from the germline V gene (reference sequence). CDR3 protein: CSAESNGLAGASSYNEQFF. CDR3 nucleotides: TGCAGTGCCGAATCTAACGGGCTAGCGGGGGCCAGCTCCTACAATGAGCAGTTCTTC.

This chain connects TRBV10-3 to TRBJ1-1; D is possibly TRBD1 (5 bases). The germline V gene encodes CDR1 ENHRY and CDR2 SYGVKD. Trimming took 0 bases from V and 1 from J, leaving 12 bases between them. This CDR3 is built from 16 residues. CDR3 DNA: TGTGCCATCAGTGAGTCCGCAGGGCCCGAGAACACTGAAGCTTTCTTT. Its translation: CAISESAGPENTEAFF.

In its sample, this clonotype was seen a few times. The rearrangement joins TRBV9 to TRBJ2-1; tentative D call: TRBD2 (5 bases). Per germline, CDR1 SGDLS and CDR2 YYNGEE. Trimming left V 6 bases short and J 6 bases short, with 19 bases between. This CDR3 contains 15 residues. CDR3: CASTLHHGGGNEQFF. The CDR3 region has the DNA TGTGCCAGCACGCTGCACCACGGAGGAGGCAATGAGCAGTTCTTC.

This clonotype has more than one count but fewer than ten. J is TRBJ2-4 and V is TRBV27; unclear D gene. The J call may be wrong; the DNA end is better matched by TRBJ2-7. CDR3 length equals 14 residues. The germline V gene has CDR1 MNHEY and CDR2 SMNVEV (reference sequence). Here the CDR3 DNA reads TGTGCCAGCAGCACCGTCCCGGGTGCCTACGAGCAGTACTTC. Translated: CASSTVPGAYEQYF.